This TCR beta chain emerged from a study of cytomegalovirus exposure and HLA in healthy donors. The V segment lost 3 bases and the J segment 6 bases; nucleotides outside the gene matches: 4. Germline CDR1 is SGHAT and CDR2 is FQNNGV. The CDR3 is 14 amino acids. PCR employed 60 Vbeta and 13 Jbeta primers. The protocol was immunoSEQ multiplex PCR, while the TCRdb copy is restricted to in-frame clones and leaves out a portion. Altogether 150,000 or so clones are present, 80% being singletons, with the ten largest covering about 15%. As for this clone: Its matching antigen is unknown.

Overall study findings and caveats: In a later analysis, V- and J-gene trimming of beta chains associated with a DCLRE1C missense variant, replicated independently.

This chain uses TRBV11-2 with TRBJ1-1; TRBD1 matches at 10 bases. The source of this sequence is a woman in her thirties or forties in good health and CMV-seronegative. Sequencing used PBMCs. CDR3 bases: TGTGCCAGCAGCTTGGACAGGGGGTTCCCTGAAGCTTTCTTT. It yields the protein CASSLDRGFPEAFF.